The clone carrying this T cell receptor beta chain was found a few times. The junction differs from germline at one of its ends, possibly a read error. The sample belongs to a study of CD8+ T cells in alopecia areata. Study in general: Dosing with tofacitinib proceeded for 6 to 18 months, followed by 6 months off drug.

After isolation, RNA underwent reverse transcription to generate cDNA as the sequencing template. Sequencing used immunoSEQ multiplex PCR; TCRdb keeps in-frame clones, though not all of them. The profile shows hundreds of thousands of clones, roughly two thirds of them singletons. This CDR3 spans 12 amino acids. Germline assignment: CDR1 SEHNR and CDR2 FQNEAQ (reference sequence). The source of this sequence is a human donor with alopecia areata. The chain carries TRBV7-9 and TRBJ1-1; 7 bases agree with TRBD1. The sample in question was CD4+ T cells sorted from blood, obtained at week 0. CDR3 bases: TGTGCCAGCAGCTTAGAGGGGACAGATCTGATGTTT. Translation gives CASSLEGTDLMF.